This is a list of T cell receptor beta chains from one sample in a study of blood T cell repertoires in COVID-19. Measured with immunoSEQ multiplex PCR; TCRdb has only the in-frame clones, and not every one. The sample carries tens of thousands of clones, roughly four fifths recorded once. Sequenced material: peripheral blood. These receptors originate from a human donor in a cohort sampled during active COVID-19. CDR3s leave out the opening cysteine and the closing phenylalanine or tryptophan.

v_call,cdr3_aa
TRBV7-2,ASSFGTNEKLF
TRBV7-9,ASSSGNYGYT
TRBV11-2,ASSSLVRPYEQY
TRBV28,ASSLSTEAF
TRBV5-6,ASSSSLYEQY
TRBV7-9,ASSSGGAAYEQY
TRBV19,ASSSGGQGHYGYT
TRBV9,ASSQQGAGTGELF
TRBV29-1,SVGDRGTEAF
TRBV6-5,ASSGGYNQPQH
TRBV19,ASSQGLAATDTQY
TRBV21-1,ASSSVYNEQF
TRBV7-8,ASSIQGETQY
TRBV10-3,AMRGSGGSYEQY
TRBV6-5,ASSYSVRYSYEQY
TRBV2,ASRGVGNTIY
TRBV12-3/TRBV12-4,ASSPGTVTGYT
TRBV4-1,ASSQGTSYEQY
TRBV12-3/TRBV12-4,ASSPKETQY
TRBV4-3,ASSQDWGGRSGNIQY
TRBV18,ASSPFGSTNEQF
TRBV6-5,ASRPRGGDTQY
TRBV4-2,ASSRSLQGDGEKLF
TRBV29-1,SAVMDREGYT
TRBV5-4,ASRDPTGVYGYT
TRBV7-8,ASSPNRGKGETQY
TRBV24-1,ATTSAGYNEQF
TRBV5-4,ASSSTTSRTGELF
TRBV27,ASTQGHSLPGELF
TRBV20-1,SASNRGQSGANVLT
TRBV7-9,ASSPGVAGGWNEQF
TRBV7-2,ASSPRLAGASPRETQY
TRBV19,ASSYTRTAGELF
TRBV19,ASTRGYSNQPQH
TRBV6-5,ASRFDGRGGGYT
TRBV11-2,ASSLTGANTGELF
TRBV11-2,ASSSGLAEAQY
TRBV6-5,ASSYLNRGPGYGYT
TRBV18,ASSTGDEFNQPQH
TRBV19,ASSIAGLAGGTGELF
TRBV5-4,ASSLVGSAYEQY
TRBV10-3,ASLANSYNEQF
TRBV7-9,ASSNRQGPYEQY
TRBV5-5,ASSLEASGNYEQY
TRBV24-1,ATSDRGSFNEKLF
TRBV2,ASRASASYNEQF
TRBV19,ASSRDRDSEQY
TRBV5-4,ASSSGLGGNTIY
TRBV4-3,ASSQDLTGTGNTIY
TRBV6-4,ASSDSSRGADEQF
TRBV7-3,ASSSGGPVYGYT
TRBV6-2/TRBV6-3,ASSYGDRGNTGELF
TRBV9,ASSSSLLGVADEQF
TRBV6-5,ASSLRGGRNEQF